A selection of T cell receptor beta chains follows, all from one sample in a study of shared clonotypes between healthy human individuals. Clones were sequenced by immunoSEQ multiplex PCR, and TCRdb holds only the in-frame ones, with some missing. This repertoire shows some 1 million clones, around 75% found once; its top ten account for approximately 1.5%. What was sequenced was memory CD4+ T cells sorted from blood. The source of these receptors is a man younger than 30 in good health. Both conserved end residues are part of each CDR3. A D gene is named only where the DNA matches it firmly. A clone size is listed for some rows: how often the clone was seen (once, few, many), or a class if it is expanded.

TRBV27	-	-	TRBJ1-4	TGTGCCACCGGCCACCGGCGGGCTAATGAAAAACTGTTTTTT	CATGHRRANEKLFF
TRBV30	TRBD1	-	TRBJ2-7	TGTGCCTGGAGTAAAAGGGACAGGGAAACCGAGCAGTACTTC	CAWSKRDRETEQYF
TRBV5-6	-	-	TRBJ2-7	TGTGCCAGCAGCCGATCTAGTAAACGGGGTTCTTACGTGGAGCAGTACTTC	CASSRSSKRGSYVEQYF
TRBV19	-	few	TRBJ1-4	TGTGCCAGTAGCAGGGAGGTGGCTGAAAAACTGTTTTTT	CASSREVAEKLFF
TRBV11-3	-	once	TRBJ1-1	TGTGCCAGCAGCTATACAGGGTTCACTGAAGCTTTCTTT	CASSYTGFTEAFF
TRBV19	TRBD1	-	TRBJ2-2	TGTGCCAGTAGCCCTCGGGACAGGGGGCCGGGCGGGGAGCTGTTTTTT	CASSPRDRGPGGELFF
TRBV9	TRBD1	-	TRBJ2-5	TGTGCCAGCAGCGTAGTCCCTCAGACAGGGAATACAGAGACCCAGTACTTC	CASSVVPQTGNTETQYF
TRBV14	-	-	TRBJ1-3	TGTGCCAGCACCTCCCTCATCTCTGGAAACACCATATATTTT	CASTSLISGNTIYF
TRBV10-1	TRBD1	-	TRBJ1-4	TGCGCCAGCAGTGCGGGACAGAAGAATGAAAAACTGTTTTTT	CASSAGQKNEKLFF
TRBV6-1	-	-	TRBJ1-5	TGTGCCAGCAGTGAACCTCAGGGGATTAGAAATCAGCCCCAGCATTTT	CASSEPQGIRNQPQHF
TRBV27	-	-	TRBJ2-5	TGTGCCAGCAGTTTACGGCGCTTTTGGGAGACCCAGTACTTC	CASSLRRFWETQYF
TRBV4-3	-	-	TRBJ1-3	TGCGCCAGCAGCCAAGAGTTGGGGACCCTATATTTT	CASSQELGTLYF
TRBV7-9	TRBD1	-	TRBJ1-6	TGTGCCAGCAGCTCGCGAGGGACAGGGTATTCACCCCTCCACTTT	CASSSRGTGYSPLHF
TRBV18	-	-	TRBJ1-2	TGTGCCAGCTCACCACCGATCGGGGCCCTGGGTGGCTATGGCTACACCTTC	CASSPPIGALGGYGYTF
TRBV30	-	once	TRBJ2-5	TGTGCCTGGAGTAAAGAGACGGGTTGGGGAGAGACCCAGTACTTC	CAWSKETGWGETQYF
TRBV9	TRBD2	many	TRBJ2-1	TGTGCCAGCAGCGTAGTCCCTAGCGGGAGTAACAATGAGCAGTTCTTC	CASSVVPSGSNNEQFF
TRBV5-4	TRBD2	-	TRBJ2-7	TGTGCCAGCAGCTTGGACAGCGGGAGTTTTGAGGAGCAGTACTTC	CASSLDSGSFEEQYF
TRBV6-1	-	many	TRBJ1-2	TGTGCCAGTTTTTGGGCGGCGACTAACTATGGCTACACCTTC	CASFWAATNYGYTF
TRBV4-1	-	-	TRBJ2-7	TGCGCCAGCAGCGCCGTAAATGGGGGTTACGAGCAGTACTTC	CASSAVNGGYEQYF
TRBV6-6	-	once	TRBJ1-2	TGTGCCAGCAGTTACAACTCCCAACCTAACTATGGCTACACCTTC	CASSYNSQPNYGYTF
TRBV6-1	TRBD1	few	TRBJ1-2	TGTGCCAGCAGCATATCAGACAGGGTTGGCTACACCTTC	CASSISDRVGYTF
TRBV30	-	once	TRBJ2-3	TGTGCCTGGAGGGATGCAGATACGCAGTATTTT	CAWRDADTQYF
TRBV18	-	few	TRBJ1-2	TGTGCCAGCTCACAGGAGCGACTGAGTACTACCCGACGCGGCTACACCTTC	CASSQERLSTTRRGYTF
TRBV28	TRBD1	-	TRBJ2-7	TGTGCCAGCAGTTCCCTGGGGACAGTCTACGAGCAGTACTTC	CASSSLGTVYEQYF
TRBV6-1	-	-	TRBJ1-1	TGTGCCAGCAGTGAAAGGGCAGGGATCACTGAAGCTTTCTTT	CASSERAGITEAFF
TRBV7-9	-	-	TRBJ2-2	TGTGCCAGCAGCCCCTCGGGGGCGCTTACCGGGGAGCTGTTTTTT	CASSPSGALTGELFF
TRBV13	-	-	TRBJ2-7	TGTGCCAGCAGCTTAAGGGCATACCTTAGCGGCTCCTACGAGCAGTACTTC	CASSLRAYLSGSYEQYF
TRBV9	-	-	TRBJ2-7	TGTGCCAGCAGCGAGCACCTACAAACCTACGAGCAGTACTTC	CASSEHLQTYEQYF
TRBV6-6	-	-	TRBJ1-4	TGTGCCAGCATTCCAGAGGGATTCGAAAAACTGTTTTTT	CASIPEGFEKLFF
TRBV11-2	-	-	TRBJ2-2	TGTGCCAGCAGAGTACTGGCTGGCACCGGGGAGCTGTTTTTT	CASRVLAGTGELFF
TRBV19	-	-	TRBJ1-2	TGTGCCAGTAGTGACGGAAAGAACTATGGCTACACCTTC	CASSDGKNYGYTF
TRBV28	-	few	TRBJ2-4	TGTGCCAGCAGTTCCGCGGGTCAAGCCAAAAACATTCAGTACTTC	CASSSAGQAKNIQYF
TRBV5-1	-	-	TRBJ1-4	TGCGCCAGCAGCTTGGAAGGCAGCGCTAATGAAAAACTGTTTTTT	CASSLEGSANEKLFF
TRBV7-2	TRBD1	once	TRBJ2-5	TGTGCCAGCAGCCCTAGGCCAGGGGGAGCTACGGAGACCCAGTACTTC	CASSPRPGGATETQYF
TRBV6-4	TRBD2	-	TRBJ2-1	TGTGCCAGCAGTGAGCAGCGGGAGCGGGATCAGTTCTTC	CASSEQRERDQFF
TRBV5-5	-	few	TRBJ1-5	TGTGCCAGCAGCGGCACCGGGACTCGAGAGCAGCCCCAGCATTTT	CASSGTGTREQPQHF
TRBV5-1	TRBD2	-	TRBJ2-1	TGCGCCAGCACCGTCACTAGCGGGAGCTCCTACAATGAGCAGTTCTTC	CASTVTSGSSYNEQFF
TRBV6-5	-	-	TRBJ1-6	TGTGCCAGCAGTTTAGACTCTAACTCCTATAATTCACCCCTCCACTTT	CASSLDSNSYNSPLHF
TRBV6-4	-	-	TRBJ2-7	TGTGCCAGCAGTGACGGCGTCCCGGGGGTGGCCTACGAGCAGTACTTC	CASSDGVPGVAYEQYF
TRBV28	-	few	TRBJ1-1	TGTGCCAGCAGCCAGACGAGGGCCCAGGCTTTCTTT	CASSQTRAQAFF
TRBV5-1	TRBD1	-	TRBJ2-1	TGCGCCAGCAGCTTGGGGGTAGGGGGCACCCTGACCTACAATGAGCAGTTCTTC	CASSLGVGGTLTYNEQFF